The clone carrying this TCR beta chain was picked up a small number of times. Its specificity is unknown. In the source study's methods: Built for papillary thyroid cancer, a distant-metastasis classifier drew on CDR3 differences across clinicopathological groups. MiXCR was used by TCRdb to re-call the PCR reads. Clone size and V and J calls follow TCRdb, not the original study. The sample includes 45,000 or so clones, 3.5% to 5% seen only once; the top ten take roughly 9.8%. These data come from a study of metastatic and nonmetastatic thyroid tumors. The wider study: Where malignant and benign thyroid patients were concerned, repertoires were compared across blood and tumor or nodule tissue. Findings of the study overall: Reported TCR beta diversity, measured in blood and tumor, was significantly higher for malignant thyroid tumors than for benign nodules.

All patients reached thyroid surgery having received no treatment beforehand. Trimming cost V 5 bases and J 7 bases, with 15 bases left between them. Germline V CDR1 and CDR2: GTSNPN, SVGIG (reference sequence). The CDR3 contains 13 residues. The TCR comes from a female donor with papillary thyroid cancer or a benign thyroid nodule (not recorded which). Some clones in this sample may be carry-over from other donors' samples. Sequenced material: blood. The chain joins TRBV30 to TRBJ1-5, with D maybe TRBD1 (5 bases). The CDR3 is CAWEQVRGQPQHF. CDR3 coding DNA: TGTGCCTGGGAACAGGTCCGGGGACAGCCCCAGCATTTT.